This note documents a single T cell receptor (beta chain) sequence. The data derive from a study of blood T cell repertoires in COVID-19. Study at large: PBMCs, B-cell-depleted T cells, or T cells were the source of the cDNA or gDNA that made up the material.

In germline, CDR1 is SGHVS, CDR2 FNYEAQ. V shed 7 bases, J shed 5 bases, and the junction held 6 bases outside the gene matches. The length of the CDR3 is 15 residues. Authors' analysis steps: By means of reference gene primer amplification, nucleated cell counts were estimated. The data were produced by immunoSEQ multiplex PCR, yet TCRdb's version contains in-frame clones alone and is incomplete. V and J calls and clone size follow that table, whereas D and trimming were derived from the DNA. The table shows some 150,000 clones, with 80% to 85% occurring only once. The sequenced material came from peripheral blood. This rearrangement joins TRBV7-6 to TRBJ1-6, with 9 bases identical to TRBD1. This clonotype originated in a human donor with acute or convalescent COVID-19. The donor label of this sample is uncertain. The CDR3 DNA reads as TGTGCCAGCAAAACCCGGACAGGGGATAATTCACCCCTCCACTTT. Translating gives CASKTRTGDNSPLHF.